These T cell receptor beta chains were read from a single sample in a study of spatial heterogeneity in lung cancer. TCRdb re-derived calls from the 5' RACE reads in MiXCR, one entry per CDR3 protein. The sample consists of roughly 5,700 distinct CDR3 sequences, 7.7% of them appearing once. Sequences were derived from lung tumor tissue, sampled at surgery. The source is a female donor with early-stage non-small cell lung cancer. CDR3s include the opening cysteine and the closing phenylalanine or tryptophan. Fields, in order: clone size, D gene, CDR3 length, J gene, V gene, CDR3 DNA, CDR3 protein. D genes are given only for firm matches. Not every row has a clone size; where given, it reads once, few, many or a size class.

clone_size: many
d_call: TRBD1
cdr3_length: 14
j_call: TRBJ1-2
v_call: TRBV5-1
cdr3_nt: TGCGCCAGCAGCTTGGCGGGACAGAACTATGGCTACACCTTC
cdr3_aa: CASSLAGQNYGYTF

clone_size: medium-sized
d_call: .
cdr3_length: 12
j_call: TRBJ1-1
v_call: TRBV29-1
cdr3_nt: TGCAGCGTTGACTGGGGTTATGCTGAAGCTTTCTTT
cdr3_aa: CSVDWGYAEAFF

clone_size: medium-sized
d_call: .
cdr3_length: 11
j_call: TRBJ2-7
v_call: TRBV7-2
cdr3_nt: TGTGCCAGCCGGGGAGGACCCGAGCAGTACTTC
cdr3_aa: CASRGGPEQYF

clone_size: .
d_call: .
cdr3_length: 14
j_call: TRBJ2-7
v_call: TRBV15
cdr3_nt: TGTGCCACCAGCAGGGAGCGGGCCTCCTACGAGCAGTACTTC
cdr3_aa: CATSRERASYEQYF

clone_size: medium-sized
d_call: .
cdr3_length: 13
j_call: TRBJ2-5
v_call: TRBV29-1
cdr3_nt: TGCAGCGTTGACAGGGGACACCAAGAGACCCAGTACTTC
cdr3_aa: CSVDRGHQETQYF

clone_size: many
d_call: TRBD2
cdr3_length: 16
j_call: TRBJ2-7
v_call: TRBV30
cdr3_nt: TGTGCCTGGAGTAACCCTAGCGGGAGCTTTAAGTACGAGCAGTACTTC
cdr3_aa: CAWSNPSGSFKYEQYF

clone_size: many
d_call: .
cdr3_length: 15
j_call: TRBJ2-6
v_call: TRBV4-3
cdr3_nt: TGCGCCAGCAGCCAAGACATCTCTGGGGCCAACGTCCTGACTTTC
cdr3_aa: CASSQDISGANVLTF

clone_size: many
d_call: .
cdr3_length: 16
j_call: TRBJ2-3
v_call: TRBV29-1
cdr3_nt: TGCAGCGTTGAGGGCACTACAGGGAGTAACACAGATACGCAGTATTTT
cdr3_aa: CSVEGTTGSNTDTQYF

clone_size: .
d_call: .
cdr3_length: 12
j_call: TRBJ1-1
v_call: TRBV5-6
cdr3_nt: TGTGCCAGCAGCGACATGAACACTGAAGCTTTCTTT
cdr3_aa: CASSDMNTEAFF

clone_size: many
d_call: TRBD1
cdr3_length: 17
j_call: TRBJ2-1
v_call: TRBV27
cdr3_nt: TGTGCCAGCAGTGGGGGCAGGGGGCCAAGATCCTACAATGAGCAGTTCTTC
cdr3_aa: CASSGGRGPRSYNEQFF

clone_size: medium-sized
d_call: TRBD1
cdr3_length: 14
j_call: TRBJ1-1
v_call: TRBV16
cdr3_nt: TGTGCCAGCAGCCCAGGACAGGGGGGTGCTGAAGCTTTCTTT
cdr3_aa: CASSPGQGGAEAFF

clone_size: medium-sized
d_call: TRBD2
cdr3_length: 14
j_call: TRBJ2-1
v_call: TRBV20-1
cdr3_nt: TGCAGTGCTACGAGCGGGAGGGCCAGGGATGAGCAGTTCTTC
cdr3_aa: CSATSGRARDEQFF

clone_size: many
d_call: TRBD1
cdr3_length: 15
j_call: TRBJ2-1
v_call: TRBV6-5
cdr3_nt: TGTGCCAGCAGTTTCCAGGGGGCGCCCTACAATGAGCAGTTCTTC
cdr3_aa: CASSFQGAPYNEQFF

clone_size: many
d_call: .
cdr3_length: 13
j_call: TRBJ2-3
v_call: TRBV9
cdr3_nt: TGTGCCAGCAGTGCCATTGAGGCGGATACGCAGTATTTT
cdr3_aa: CASSAIEADTQYF

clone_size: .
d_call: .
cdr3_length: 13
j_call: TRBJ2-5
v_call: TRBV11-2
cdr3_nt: TGTGCCAGCAGCTTAGTAGACCAAGAGACCCAGTACTTC
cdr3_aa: CASSLVDQETQYF

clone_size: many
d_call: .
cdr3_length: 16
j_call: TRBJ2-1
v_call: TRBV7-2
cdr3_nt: TGTGCCAGCAGAGCCACTAGTCTAAGCTCCTACAATGAGCAGTTCTTC
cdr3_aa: CASRATSLSSYNEQFF

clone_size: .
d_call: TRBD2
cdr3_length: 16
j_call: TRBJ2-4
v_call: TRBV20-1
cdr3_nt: TGCAGTGCTAAGGGACTAGCGGATGTAGCCAAAAACATTCAGTACTTC
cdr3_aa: CSAKGLADVAKNIQYF

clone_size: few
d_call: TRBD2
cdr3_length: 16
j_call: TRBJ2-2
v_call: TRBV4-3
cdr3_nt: TGCGCCAGCAGCCGGCCGACTAGCGGGGGGACCGGGGAGCTGTTTTTT
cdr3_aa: CASSRPTSGGTGELFF

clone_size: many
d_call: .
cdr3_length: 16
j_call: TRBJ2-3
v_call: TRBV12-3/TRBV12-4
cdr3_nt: TGTGCCAGCAGACCCCCTCTTGGGCGTCGGGCAGATACGCAGTATTTT
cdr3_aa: CASRPPLGRRADTQYF

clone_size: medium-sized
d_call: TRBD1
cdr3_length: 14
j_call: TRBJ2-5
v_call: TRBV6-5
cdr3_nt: TGTGCCAGCAGTTTTCGACAGGGTAGAGAGACCCAGTACTTC
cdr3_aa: CASSFRQGRETQYF

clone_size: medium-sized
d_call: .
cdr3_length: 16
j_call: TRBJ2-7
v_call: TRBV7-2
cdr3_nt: TGTGCCAGCAGCTTACTTCTAAGTTTAAGCTCCTACGAGCAGTACTTC
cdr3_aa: CASSLLLSLSSYEQYF

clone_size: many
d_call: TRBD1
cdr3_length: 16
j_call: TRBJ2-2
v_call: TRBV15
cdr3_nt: TGTGCCACCAGCGGCGGACAGGGGTCTTTCACCGGGGAGCTGTTTTTT
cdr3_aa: CATSGGQGSFTGELFF

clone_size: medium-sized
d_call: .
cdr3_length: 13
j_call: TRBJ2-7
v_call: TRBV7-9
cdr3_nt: TGTGCCAGCAGCTTAGGTTCTGCCTACGAGCAGTACTTC
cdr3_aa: CASSLGSAYEQYF

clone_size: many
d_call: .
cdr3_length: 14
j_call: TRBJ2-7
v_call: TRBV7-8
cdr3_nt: TGTGCCAGCAGCCCGAGCGGCCCCTCCGGCGAGCAGTACTTC
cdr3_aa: CASSPSGPSGEQYF

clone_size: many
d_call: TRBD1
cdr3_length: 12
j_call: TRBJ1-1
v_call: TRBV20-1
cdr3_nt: TGCAGTGCTAGAGAGGGGACAGCCGAAGCTTTCTTT
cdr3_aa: CSAREGTAEAFF